This T cell receptor (beta chain) appears in the sequencing data of a study of CD8 T cells in Susac syndrome. Of note for this clonotype: The target antigen is unknown.

Findings and limits, study-wide: Maximal CD8+ clonal expansion in Susac was observed within TEMRA cells and among active patients. As acknowledged by the study, its TCR sequencing and HLA analysis included a relatively small number of individuals.

Germline loops: CDR1 KGHDR, CDR2 SFDVKD. The CDR3 totals 12 residues. V lost 5 bases, J lost 4 bases, and 7 bases lay in between. With random hexamers, reverse transcription was performed on 0.5 to 1 ug of RNA. By means of immunoSEQ multiplex PCR, TCR beta CDR3 spanning 54 Vbeta and 13 Jbeta underwent amplification. TCRdb reprocessed the immunoSEQ multiplex PCR reads with MiXCR, giving one entry per CDR3 protein. The table lists some 200,000 distinct CDR3 sequences, 95% of them singletons, with less than 0.2% in the top ten. The chain joins TRBV24-1 to TRBJ1-2; D gene uncertain. This receptor was taken from a human donor with Susac syndrome. The sample was CD8+ T cells from PBMCs. The CDR3 loop is CATSGGSYGYTF. The CDR3 nucleotides are TGTGCCACCAGTGGAGGGTCCTATGGCTACACCTTC.